The source of this TCR beta chain is a study of cytomegalovirus exposure and HLA in healthy donors. Study-wide findings and caveats: In all likelihood, a cluster of highly shared sequence variants was a sequencing artifact. For most TCR beta V segments, an earlier analysis put the productive rate at about 90% or about 30% of the time. In vitro data verified three CMV-associated chains as specific for CMV antigens.

With respect to this clone: The antigen remains unidentified.

Germline loops: CDR1 MNHNS, CDR2 SASEGT. The ends were cut back, 11 bases at V and 7 bases at J, with 14 bases in the middle. The CDR3 is 11 residues long. In the PCR, 60 Vbeta and 13 Jbeta primers were used. The table came from immunoSEQ multiplex PCR; TCRdb's copy has only in-frame clones and leaves some out. The table includes approximately 170,000 clones, 75% to 85% detected once. Sequencing input: PBMCs. The chain uses TRBV6-1 and TRBJ1-1, with a tentative D call TRBD1 (5 bases). This receptor was taken from a male donor in good health and CMV-seropositive. The CDR3 loop reads CADTGDDEAFF. Written as DNA, the CDR3 is TGTGCCGACACGGGGGATGATGAAGCTTTCTTT.